The clone carrying this TCR beta chain showed up just a few times. Its antigen is undetermined. Molecular-barcoded quantitative 5'-RACE produced these TCR beta libraries. Via MiXCR, TCRdb re-called the 5' RACE reads, giving one row per CDR3 protein. The sample consists of about 350,000 distinct CDR3 sequences, 20% to 25% of them appearing once. This entry comes from a study of CD8 T cells in ankylosing spondylitis. Whole-study results and caveats: Reactive arthritis synovial fluid and blood were previously reported to contain some motif variants.

Germline CDR1 reads WSHSY; CDR2 reads SAAADI. The CDR3 has 15 amino acids. The V gene lost 3 bases and the J gene lost 1 base, with 12 bases spanning the gap. Sequencing input: blood, either unsorted or a sorted T cell fraction (not recorded which). The sequence derives from a male donor with ankylosing spondylitis or in good health (not recorded which). This chain links TRBV10-2 with TRBJ2-5; D gene ambiguous. CDR3: CASSEGLRGQETQYF. In nucleotides, the CDR3 is TGCGCCAGCAGTGAAGGGCTAAGAGGCCAAGAGACCCAGTACTTC.